The 32 T cell receptor beta chains given below trace back to one sample, sequenced in a study of OX40 agonist ivuxolimab in advanced cancers. Data came from immunoSEQ multiplex PCR; TCRdb stores just in-frame clones and leaves some out. This sample has tens of thousands of clones; 85% to 90% occur once, and the top ten carry more than 0.45%. This material consisted of CD4+ or CD8+ T cells sorted from blood, taken in a trial of the OX40 agonist ivuxolimab. These receptor sequences come from an adult with an advanced solid tumor such as melanoma, head and neck, liver or kidney cancer.

The V call is TRBV29-1, the J call TRBJ2-3; weak D call: TRBD1 (6 bases). V lost 6 bases and J 6 bases, leaving 13 bases between the germline ends. Germline loops: CDR1 SQVTM, CDR2 ANQGSEA. The CDR3 extends over 12 amino acids. CDR3 sequence reads: CSVYRAEDTQYF. DNA of the CDR3: TGCAGCGTCTACAGGGCAGAGGATACGCAGTATTTT.

This sequence joins TRBV29-1 and TRBJ2-2, with D possibly being TRBD1 (6 bases). V lost 5 bases, J lost 0 bases, and 16 bases lay in between. Germline lookup yields CDR1 SQVTM and CDR2 ANQGSEA. The CDR3 length is 16 residues. This CDR3 is CSVQAGGQPNTGELFF. Here the CDR3 DNA reads TGCAGCGTTCAGGCGGGTGGACAGCCGAACACCGGGGAGCTGTTTTTT.

The V gene is TRBV7-8, the J gene TRBJ2-7; 9 positions match TRBD1. CDR3 size: 13 residues. Germline CDR1 SGHVS, CDR2 FQNEAQ. With 3 bases clipped from V and 4 bases from J, the junction kept 1 base outside the gene matches. The CDR3 loop reads CASSFGTGYEQYF. The CDR3 nucleotides are TGTGCCAGCAGCTTCGGGACAGGGTACGAGCAGTACTTC.

The chain recombines TRBV4-1 with TRBJ2-1; TRBD2 is a possible D gene (5 bases). From germline, CDR1 is MGHRA and CDR2 YSYEKL. This CDR3 contains 13 residues. Trimming took 4 bases from V and 8 from J, leaving 12 bases between them. CDR3 nucleotide sequence: TGCGCCAGCAGCCGTCCCCTGAGGGATGAGCAGTTCTTC. Its translation is CASSRPLRDEQFF.

This rearrangement joins TRBV2 to TRBJ1-1; D is unclear. V was cut by 1 base and J by 0 bases, with 3 bases left in between. The CDR3 length is 13 residues. Looked up from germline, CDR1 is SNHLY and CDR2 is FYNNEI. The CDR3 DNA sequence: TGTGCCAGCAGTGAAGAGTTGAACACTGAAGCTTTCTTT. This codes for CASSEELNTEAFF. Drawing the rest from reference TRBV2 and TRBJ1-1, the complete variable domain is EPEVTQTPSHQVTQMGQEVILRCVPISNHLYFYWYRQILGQKVEFLVSFYNNEISEKSEIFDDQFSVERPDGSNFTLKIRSTKLEDSAMYFCASSEELNTEAFFGQGTRLTVV.

The chain employs TRBV5-4 and TRBJ1-1; D might be TRBD1 (5 bases). Germline V CDR1 and CDR2: SGHNT, YYREEE (reference sequence). The CDR3 covers 14 residues. V was trimmed by 0 bases and J by 7 bases, leaving 13 bases between them. The CDR3 DNA follows: TGTGCCAGCAGCTTGGGGCGGGGCGGCGGTGAAGCTTTCTTT. Its protein is CASSLGRGGGEAFF.

The V and J genes are TRBV5-1 and TRBJ2-5; 8 nucleotides align to TRBD1. This CDR3 comprises 15 residues. J was trimmed by 2 bases and V by 0 bases; bases with no gene match: 3. From germline, CDR1 is SGHRS and CDR2 YFSETQ. This CDR3 is CASSLGTGIQETQYF. CDR3 DNA: TGCGCCAGCAGCTTGGGGACAGGGATACAAGAGACCCAGTACTTC.

The chain couples TRBV9 to TRBJ2-2; D is perhaps TRBD1 (7 bases). The germline CDR1 and CDR2 sequences are SGDLS and YYNGEE. This CDR3 has 16 amino acids. Deletions cut 6 bases from V and 1 base from J, with 16 bases between. The CDR3 coding sequence is TGTGCCAGCACTAGAGGAGGGGGCCTGAACACCGGGGAGCTGTTTTTT. Protein product: CASTRGGGLNTGELFF.

The chain combines TRBV10-3 with TRBJ2-3, with TRBD2 matching over 10 bases. The CDR3 has 15 residues. CDR1 is ENHRY, CDR2 SYGVKD, per germline. After removal of 0 bases from V and 4 bases from J, the junction contained 1 base not matched to a gene. The CDR3 nucleotides are TGTGCCATCAGTGAGTCAGCGGGGGGGCCAGATACGCAGTATTTT. Its protein is CAISESAGGPDTQYF.

This sequence joins TRBV5-1 and TRBJ1-3, with TRBD1 as a possible D gene (5 bases). V lost 4 bases and J 2 bases, leaving 13 bases between the germline ends. This CDR3 contains 15 residues. Germline V gene sequence: CDR1 SGHRS, CDR2 YFSETQ. CDR3 in DNA: TGCGCCAGCAGCGCCGGCGGGGGGGCTGGAAACACCATATATTTT. Encoded protein: CASSAGGGAGNTIYF.

The chain carries TRBV6-5 and TRBJ1-1; the D is unclear. Per germline, CDR1 MNHEY and CDR2 SVGAGI. Trimming removed 5 bases from V and 10 bases from J, with 11 bases in between. The CDR3 is made up of 11 amino acids. The CDR3 DNA sequence: TGTGCCAGCAGTACCGAGATCGTAGCTTTCTTT. It is translated as CASSTEIVAFF.

The chain links TRBV4-3 to TRBJ2-6, with 8 bases matching TRBD1. The CDR3 spans 20 residues. Trimming at V came to 0 bases and at J to 0 bases, leaving 10 bases not matched to a gene. Germline-derived CDR1 and CDR2 are LGHNA and YSLEER. Here the CDR3 DNA reads TGCGCCAGCAGCCAAGAACTGGGGGGCAGGGGGCTCTCTGGGGCCAACGTCCTGACTTTC. It translates to CASSQELGGRGLSGANVLTF.

CDR3 nucleotide sequence: TGCGCCAGCAGCCTCCCCGACGGGACTGGCTACACCTTC. Its translation is CASSLPDGTGYTF. V gene TRBV5-1 combines with J gene TRBJ1-2, with a tentative D call TRBD1 (5 bases). V lost 4 bases and J 7 bases, leaving 14 bases between the germline ends. The germline V gene has CDR1 SGHRS and CDR2 YFSETQ. CDR3 length equals 13 residues.

The V gene is TRBV2, the J gene TRBJ1-5; D perhaps matches TRBD1 (6 bases). CDR3 length: 13 amino acids. CDR1 is SNHLY, CDR2 FYNNEI, per germline. Trimming removed 8 bases from V and 5 bases from J, with 13 bases in between. CDR3 loop: CASEGEVDQPQHF. The DNA for the CDR3 is TGTGCCAGCGAGGGGGAGGTGGATCAGCCCCAGCATTTT.

The sample holds a few counts of this clone. The chain links TRBV14 to TRBJ1-1; 8 nucleotides align to TRBD1. V gave up 4 bases and J gave up 3 bases; unmatched junction bases: 10. The CDR3 extends over 16 amino acids. Germline V gene sequence: CDR1 SGHDN, CDR2 FVKESK. The CDR3 sequence: CASSLQGGYYHTEAFF. The CDR3 coding sequence is TGTGCCAGCAGCCTACAGGGGGGATACTACCACACTGAAGCTTTCTTT.

This clone was seen a few times. This chain joins TRBV9 and TRBJ1-2; D not resolved. In germline, CDR1 is SGDLS, CDR2 YYNGEE. The CDR3 loop spans 15 amino acids. V lost 3 bases to trimming and J lost 6 bases, with 18 bases between them. CDR3 DNA sequence: TGTGCCAGCAGCGGGACGGCCCGGCCTGGGGATGGCTACACCTTC. Protein sequence: CASSGTARPGDGYTF. The entire variable domain, with the rest obtained from reference TRBV9 and TRBJ1-2, is as follows: DSGVTQTPKHLITATGQRVTLRCSPRSGDLSVYWYQQSLDQGLQFLIQYYNGEERAKGNILERFSAQQFPDLHSELNLSSLELGDSALYFCASSGTARPGDGYTFGSGTRLTVV.

V and J are TRBV4-3 and TRBJ2-3; TRBD2 matches at 12 bases. CDR1 and CDR2 (germline): LGHNA, YSLEER. V was pared by 4 bases and J by 6 bases, with 8 bases of the junction left unmatched. This CDR3 region has 16 residues. Written as DNA, the CDR3 is TGCGCCAGCAGCCGACTAGCGGGGGCCAACACGGATACGCAGTATTTT. This codes for CASSRLAGANTDTQYF.

The V call is TRBV25-1, the J call TRBJ1-4, with D possibly TRBD1 on 5 matching bases. This CDR3 comprises 14 residues. Per germline, CDR1 MGHDK and CDR2 SYGVNS. Trimming removed 6 bases at V and 7 bases at J, with 15 bases between. CDR3 DNA sequence: TGTGCCAGCAGGGAGGATCAGGGCGGTGAAAAACTGTTTTTT. Translation: CASREDQGGEKLFF.

This clone was seen a single time. V usage is TRBV7-2 and J usage is TRBJ2-1; the D is unclear. V lost 3 bases, J lost 4 bases, and 4 bases lay in between. Germline loops: CDR1 SGHTA, CDR2 FQGNSA. This CDR3 spans 12 amino acids. As DNA, the CDR3 is TGTGCCAGCAGCTTCATGTACAATGAGCAGTTCTTC. Translation: CASSFMYNEQFF.

This chain joins TRBV7-2 and TRBJ2-1, with D possibly TRBD1 on 6 matching bases. Germline V lookup: CDR1 SGHTA, CDR2 FQGNSA. This CDR3 has 14 residues. V lost 0 bases and J lost 5, with 8 bases in between. The CDR3 DNA reads as TGTGCCAGCAGCTTAGCACGGGACAACAATGAGCAGTTCTTC. Protein sequence: CASSLARDNNEQFF.

The chain links TRBV4-2 to TRBJ1-3, with a tentative D call TRBD1 (6 bases). Trimming removed 0 bases from V and 4 bases from J, with 13 bases in between. The CDR3 extends over 16 amino acids. Looked up from germline, CDR1 is LGHNA and CDR2 is YNFKEQ. CDR3 coding DNA: TGTGCCAGCAGCCAAGAAACCCGGGGGACAGGAAACACCATATATTTT. The encoded protein is CASSQETRGTGNTIYF.

The chain has TRBV28 and TRBJ2-3; no clear D gene. The CDR3 sequence is 13 residues long. The V gene's germline CDR1 is MDHEN and CDR2 SYDVKM. The ends were cut back, 2 bases at V and 3 bases at J, with 6 bases in the middle. The CDR3 DNA follows: TGTGCCAGCAGTTTAGGGTCTACAGATACGCAGTATTTT. Protein: CASSLGSTDTQYF.

This clone was recorded only once. V and J are TRBV25-1 and TRBJ2-6; D not resolved. This CDR3 spans 15 amino acids. Germline loops: CDR1 MGHDK, CDR2 SYGVNS. Trimming removed 1 base from V and 1 base from J, with 5 bases in between. CDR3 sequence: CASSEWGSGANVLTF. CDR3 in DNA: TGTGCCAGCAGTGAATGGGGATCTGGGGCCAACGTCCTGACTTTC.

This chain uses TRBV19 with TRBJ1-1, with 8 bases identical to TRBD1. Per the germline V gene, CDR1 is LNHDA and CDR2 is SQIVND (reference sequence). The V segment lost 4 bases and the J segment 7 bases; nucleotides outside the gene matches: 8. The CDR3 runs 14 residues. CDR3 bases: TGTGCCAGTAGTAAGGAGCAGGGGGCGAGTGAAGCTTTCTTT. It codes for CASSKEQGASEAFF.

About this clone itself: Other DNA sequences in this sample translate to the same CDR3. The genes are TRBV11-2 and TRBJ1-2, with 9 bases that match TRBD1. V lost 5 bases and J lost 4; bases outside the gene matches: 2. Germline V gives CDR1 SGHAT, CDR2 FQNNGV. This CDR3 region has 13 residues. CDR3 sequence: CASSPQGAYGYTF. CDR3 sequence (DNA): TGTGCCAGCAGCCCACAGGGGGCCTATGGCTACACCTTC.

V gene TRBV29-1 combines with J gene TRBJ2-7; 9 bases align to TRBD1. V shed 0 bases and J 6 bases; nucleotides not matched to a gene: 9. This CDR3 is 15 amino acids long. From germline, CDR1 is SQVTM and CDR2 ANQGSEA. The CDR3 loop is CSVEDNRDREGEQYF. In DNA form, the CDR3 reads TGCAGCGTTGAAGATAATCGGGACAGGGAGGGCGAGCAGTACTTC.

This chain uses TRBV6-1 with TRBJ1-2; D may be TRBD1 (5 bases). CDR3 length equals 14 residues. Trimming removed 1 base from V and 5 bases from J, with 11 bases in between. The germline gives CDR1 MNHNS, CDR2 SASEGT. In DNA form, the CDR3 reads TGTGCCAGCAGTGAAGACGCGTGGGGGTATGGCTACACCTTC. This translates into CASSEDAWGYGYTF.

The chain recombines TRBV9 with TRBJ1-1; the D is unclear. Trimming cost V 4 bases and J 1 base, with 11 bases left between them. The germline V gene has CDR1 SGDLS and CDR2 YYNGEE. The CDR3 is 14 amino acids. The CDR3 sequence is CASSSNTANTEAFF. Written as DNA, the CDR3 is TGTGCCAGCAGCTCAAATACGGCGAACACTGAAGCTTTCTTT.

In its sample, this clone was seen once. The V gene is TRBV12-5, the J gene TRBJ2-5; tentative D call: TRBD2 (5 bases). Trimming cost V 9 bases and J 10 bases, with 15 bases left between them. CDR1 LGHNT and CDR2 FRNRAP come from the germline V gene. CDR3 length: 11 residues. The CDR3, as DNA: TGTGCTAGCCACCGGGATGATATCCAGTACTTC. This encodes CASHRDDIQYF.

The rearrangement uses TRBV6-6 and TRBJ1-2; 10 nucleotides agree with TRBD1. The CDR3 runs to 15 residues. Germline V gives CDR1 MNHNY, CDR2 SVGAGI (reference sequence). V trimming: 5 bases; J trimming: 2 bases; junction bases outside the gene matches: 5. The CDR3 protein is CASSPRQGANYGYTF. In DNA form, the CDR3 reads TGTGCCAGCAGTCCCCGACAGGGGGCAAACTATGGCTACACCTTC.

This chain links TRBV5-1 with TRBJ2-3; D not certain. This CDR3 is built from 11 residues. Per the germline V gene, CDR1 is SGHRS and CDR2 is YFSETQ. V lost 6 bases, J lost 2 bases, and 4 bases lay in between. CDR3 sequence reads: CASTATDTQYF. CDR3 coding DNA: TGCGCCAGCACCGCCACAGATACGCAGTATTTT.

The V and J genes are TRBV10-3 and TRBJ1-2, with 7 bases that match TRBD1. Germline V gene lookup returns CDR1 ENHRY and CDR2 SYGVKD. Unmatched junction bases numbered 13, after V lost 2 bases and J lost 4 bases. This CDR3 is 17 amino acids long. The CDR3 loop reads CAISEVEWTGPLYGYTF. The CDR3 region has the DNA TGTGCCATCAGTGAGGTGGAGTGGACAGGACCACTCTATGGCTACACCTTC.